This T cell receptor beta chain is drawn from a study of blood T cell repertoires in COVID-19. Study in general: Both acute and convalescent COVID-19 samples were obtained from the United States, Italy and Spain.

Original handling: It was from reference gene primer amplification that nucleated cell counts were estimated. Profiled with immunoSEQ multiplex PCR; TCRdb holds only in-frame clones, not every one. V, J and clone size are those of that table, while D and trimming were read from the DNA. The sample shows about 180,000 clones, roughly 81% of them seen only once. Seattle participants joined during active infection and were tracked over time. With respect to this clone: The same CDR3 can be traced to other DNA sequences in this sample.

The CDR3 is 11 residues long. Trimming shortened V by 0 bases and J by 8 bases, and 5 bases separated the two germline ends. The germline V gene encodes CDR1 DFQATT and CDR2 SNEGSKA (reference sequence). Sequencing used peripheral blood. The sequence derives from a woman in her forties or fifties with COVID-19, enrolled during active disease. V usage is TRBV20-1 and J usage is TRBJ1-3, with D unclear. The CDR3 protein is CSARDGHTIYF. Here the CDR3 DNA reads TGCAGTGCTAGAGATGGGCACACCATATATTTT.